This is a list of T cell receptor beta chains from one sample in a study of post-analysis software for immune sequencing data. TCRdb processed the PCR reads anew with MiXCR; each CDR3 protein has one entry. The data show hundreds of thousands of distinct CDR3 sequences, about 60% seen once. The sample was blood. These receptors originate from a girl aged 2-10 years with multiple sclerosis. Each CDR3 is given with its conserved first and last residue. A D gene is named only where the DNA matches it firmly. Expanded clones are given a class, and other clones once, few, many or no size at all.

CDR3aa | CDR3nt | v_gene | d_gene | abundance | j_gene
CASSQEGRGQFF | TGCGCCAGCAGCCAAGAAGGGCGGGGGCAGTTCTTC | TRBV4-1 | - | - | TRBJ2-1
CASSLLAEATNEKLFF | TGTGCCAGCAGCTTACTCGCAGAAGCAACTAATGAAAAACTGTTTTTT | TRBV11-2 | - | - | TRBJ1-4
CASSYPLAVAYNEQFF | TGTGCCAGCAGCTACCCCCTAGCTGTAGCCTACAATGAGCAGTTCTTC | TRBV7-9 | - | few | TRBJ2-1
CASSQVGEYNEQFF | TGCGCCAGCAGCCAAGTGGGGGAATACAATGAGCAGTTCTTC | TRBV4-1 | - | - | TRBJ2-1
CAISESRGVLAGLSSYNEQFF | TGTGCCATCAGTGAGTCTAGGGGGGTACTAGCGGGTTTGAGCTCCTACAATGAGCAGTTCTTC | TRBV10-3 | TRBD2 | - | TRBJ2-1
CASSRDQDVGYGYTF | TGCGCCAGCAGCCGAGATCAGGACGTCGGCTATGGCTACACCTTC | TRBV5-1 | - | - | TRBJ1-2
CASSEATGAYYNEQFF | TGTGCCAGCAGTGAGGCAACAGGGGCCTATTACAATGAGCAGTTCTTC | TRBV25-1 | TRBD1 | - | TRBJ2-1
CASSLNSGRWGQYF | TGTGCCAGCAGCTTAAACAGCGGGAGATGGGGGCAGTATTTT | TRBV7-3 | TRBD2 | - | TRBJ2-3
CSVERQGNTEAFF | TGCAGCGTTGAAAGACAGGGGAACACTGAAGCTTTCTTT | TRBV29-1 | TRBD1 | - | TRBJ1-1
CASSFSGSQETQYF | TGTGCCAGCAGCTTTTCCGGCAGCCAAGAGACCCAGTACTTC | TRBV7-6 | - | - | TRBJ2-5
CASSLMGGTEAFF | TGTGCCAGCTCACTGATGGGGGGGACTGAAGCTTTCTTT | TRBV18 | - | - | TRBJ1-1
CAISDPTGAVSGANVLTF | TGTGCCATCAGTGACCCGACAGGGGCCGTCTCTGGGGCCAACGTCCTGACTTTC | TRBV10-3 | TRBD1 | - | TRBJ2-6
CASSLRASGGPGEQFF | TGTGCCAGCAGCTTAAGGGCTAGCGGGGGACCTGGGGAGCAGTTCTTC | TRBV7-6 | TRBD2 | - | TRBJ2-1
CSAPQRGGYGYTF | TGCAGTGCTCCCCAACGGGGGGGATATGGCTACACCTTC | TRBV20-1 | - | few | TRBJ1-2
CASSGAPGDIQYF | TGTGCCAGCAGCGGGGCCCCCGGGGACATTCAGTACTTC | TRBV11-3 | - | few | TRBJ2-4